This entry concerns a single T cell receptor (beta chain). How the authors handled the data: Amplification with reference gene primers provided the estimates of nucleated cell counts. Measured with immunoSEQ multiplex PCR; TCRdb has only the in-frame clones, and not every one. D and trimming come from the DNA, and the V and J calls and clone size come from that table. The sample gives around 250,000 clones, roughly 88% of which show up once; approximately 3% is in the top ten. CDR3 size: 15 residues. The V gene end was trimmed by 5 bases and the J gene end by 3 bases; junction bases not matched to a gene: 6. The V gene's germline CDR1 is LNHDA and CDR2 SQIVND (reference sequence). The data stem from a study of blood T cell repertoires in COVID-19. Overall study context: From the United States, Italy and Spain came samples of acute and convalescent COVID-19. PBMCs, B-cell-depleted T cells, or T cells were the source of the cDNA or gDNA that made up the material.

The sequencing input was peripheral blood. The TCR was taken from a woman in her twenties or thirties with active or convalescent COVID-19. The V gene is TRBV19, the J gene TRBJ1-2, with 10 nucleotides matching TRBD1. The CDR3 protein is CASSSRQGAHYGYTF. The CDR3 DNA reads TGTGCCAGTAGTTCGCGACAGGGGGCGCACTATGGCTACACCTTC.